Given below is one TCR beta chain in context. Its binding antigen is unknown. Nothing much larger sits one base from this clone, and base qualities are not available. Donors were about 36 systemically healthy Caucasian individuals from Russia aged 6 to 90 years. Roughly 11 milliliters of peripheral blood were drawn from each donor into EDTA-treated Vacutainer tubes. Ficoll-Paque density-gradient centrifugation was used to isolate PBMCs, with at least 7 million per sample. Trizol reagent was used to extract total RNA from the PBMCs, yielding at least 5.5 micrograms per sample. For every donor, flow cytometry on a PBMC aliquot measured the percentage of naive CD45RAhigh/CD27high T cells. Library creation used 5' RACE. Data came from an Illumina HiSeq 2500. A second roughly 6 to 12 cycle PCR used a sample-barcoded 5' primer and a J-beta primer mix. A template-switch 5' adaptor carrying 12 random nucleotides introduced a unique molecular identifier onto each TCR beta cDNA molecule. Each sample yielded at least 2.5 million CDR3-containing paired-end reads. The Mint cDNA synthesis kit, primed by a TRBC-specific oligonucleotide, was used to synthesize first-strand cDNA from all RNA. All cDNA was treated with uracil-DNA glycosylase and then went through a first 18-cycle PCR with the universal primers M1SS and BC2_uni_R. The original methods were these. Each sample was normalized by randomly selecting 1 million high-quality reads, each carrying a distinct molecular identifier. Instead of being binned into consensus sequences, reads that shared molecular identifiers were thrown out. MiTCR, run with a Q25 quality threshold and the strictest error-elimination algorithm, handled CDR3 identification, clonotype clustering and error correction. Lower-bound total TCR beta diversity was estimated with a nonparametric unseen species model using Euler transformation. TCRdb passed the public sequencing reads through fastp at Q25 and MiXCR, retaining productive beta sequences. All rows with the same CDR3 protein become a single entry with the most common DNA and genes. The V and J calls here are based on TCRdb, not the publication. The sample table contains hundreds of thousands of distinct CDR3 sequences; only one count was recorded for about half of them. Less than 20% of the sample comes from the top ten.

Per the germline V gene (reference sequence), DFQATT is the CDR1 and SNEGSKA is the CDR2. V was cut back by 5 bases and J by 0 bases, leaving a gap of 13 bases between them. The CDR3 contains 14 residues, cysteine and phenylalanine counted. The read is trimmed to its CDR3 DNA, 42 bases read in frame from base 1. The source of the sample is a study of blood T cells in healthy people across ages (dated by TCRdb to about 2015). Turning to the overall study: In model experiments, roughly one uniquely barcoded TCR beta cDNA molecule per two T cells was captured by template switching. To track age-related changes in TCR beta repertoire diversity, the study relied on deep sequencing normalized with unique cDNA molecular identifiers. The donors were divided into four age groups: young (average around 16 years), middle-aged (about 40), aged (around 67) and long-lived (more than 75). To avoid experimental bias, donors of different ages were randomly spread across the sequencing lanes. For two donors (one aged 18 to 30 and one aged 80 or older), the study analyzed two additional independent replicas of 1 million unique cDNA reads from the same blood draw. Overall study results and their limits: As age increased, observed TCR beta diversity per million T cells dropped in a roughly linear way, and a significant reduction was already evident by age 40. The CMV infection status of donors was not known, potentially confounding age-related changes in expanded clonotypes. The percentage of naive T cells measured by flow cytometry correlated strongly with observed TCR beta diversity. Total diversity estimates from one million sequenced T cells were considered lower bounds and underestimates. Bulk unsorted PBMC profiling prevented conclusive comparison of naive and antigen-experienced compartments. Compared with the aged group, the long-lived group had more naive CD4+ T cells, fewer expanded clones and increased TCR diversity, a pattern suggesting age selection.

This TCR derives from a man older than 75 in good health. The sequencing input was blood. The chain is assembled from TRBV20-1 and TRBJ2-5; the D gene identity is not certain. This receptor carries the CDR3 CSARTTRNQETQYF. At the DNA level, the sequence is TGCAGTGCTCGTACGACTCGAAACCAAGAGACCCAGTACTTC.